The TCR beta chain described here comes from a study of PD-L1 blockade in urothelial cancer. Study-level information: Study patients had been treated with 0 to 3 previous chemotherapy regimens. Each blood sample yielded a median of about 150,000 T cells.

This CDR3 contains 15 residues. In germline, CDR1 is LGHNA, CDR2 YSLEER. The ends were cut back, 4 bases at V and 7 bases at J, with 17 bases in the middle. Time point: peripheral blood 6 weeks after treatment start. The repertoire was sequenced with immunoSEQ multiplex PCR; TCRdb's copy has only in-frame clones and lacks some. The data hold tens of thousands of clones, with around 82% observed a single time. This TCR came from a man aged 65 to 79 with urothelial cancer. The rearrangement joins TRBV4-3 to TRBJ2-1; weak D call: TRBD2 (6 bases). The source material was PBMCs, sampled around atezolizumab (anti-PD-L1) treatment. CDR3 protein: CASSPKWGRMNEQFF. CDR3 sequence (DNA): TGCGCCAGCAGCCCGAAGTGGGGGAGGATGAATGAGCAGTTCTTC.